One and the same sample provided the 12 T cell receptor beta chains below, sequenced in a study of shared clonotypes between healthy human individuals. TCRdb's table, derived via immunoSEQ multiplex PCR, lists solely in-frame clones and lacks some. The data contain around 2.3 million clones, approximately 94% of them singletons. The sequenced sample was naive CD4+ T cells sorted from blood. Documented subset: CD45RA+ positively selected. These receptors all stem from a man between 18 and 29 years old in good health.

V usage is TRBV5-1 and J usage is TRBJ2-2; TRBD1 might be the D (7 bases). Deletions cut 4 bases from V and 8 bases from J, with 21 bases between. The CDR3 runs to 16 residues. Germline CDR1 and CDR2: SGHRS and YFSETQ. DNA for the CDR3: TGCGCCAGCAGCGCGGGACCGCGGGACAGAGAAGGGGAGCTGTTTTTT. It specifies CASSAGPRDREGELFF.

The chain combines TRBV4-1 with TRBJ2-2, with 11 bases matching TRBD1. Germline assignment: CDR1 MGHRA and CDR2 YSYEKL. The CDR3 runs to 17 residues. V lost 4 bases, J lost 0 bases, and 4 bases stayed unmatched. CDR3 protein: CASSRLGQGANTGELFF. The CDR3 nucleotides are TGCGCCAGCAGCCGACTGGGACAGGGGGCGAACACCGGGGAGCTGTTTTTT.

The gene calls are TRBV7-9 and TRBJ1-4; TRBD1 matches at 9 bases. The CDR3 sequence is 14 residues long. V shed 5 bases, J shed 8 bases, and the junction held 6 bases outside the gene matches. Germline values: CDR1 SEHNR, CDR2 FQNEAQ (reference sequence). CDR3 amino acids: CASSGGTGSEKLFF. CDR3 bases: TGTGCCAGCAGCGGCGGGACAGGGAGCGAAAAACTGTTTTTT.

The chain has TRBV10-3 and TRBJ2-7; D is uncertain. The V gene's germline CDR1 is ENHRY and CDR2 SYGVKD. Trimming left V 2 bases short and J 7 bases short, with 9 bases between. CDR3 length: 12 amino acids. DNA of the CDR3: TGTGCCATCAGTGAGATGCAGAAGGAGCAGTACTTC. Encoded protein: CAISEMQKEQYF.

CDR3 in DNA: TGTGCCACCAGCGGAAGGGGTTGGGGCATCAACACTGAAGCTTTCTTT. Encoded protein: CATSGRGWGINTEAFF. This sequence joins TRBV15 and TRBJ1-1; maybe TRBD1 (5 bases). Trimming pared 5 bases from V and 2 bases from J, leaving 18 bases between. The germline CDR1 and CDR2 sequences are LNHNV and YYDKDF (reference sequence). This CDR3 spans 16 amino acids.

The chain uses TRBV28 and TRBJ2-1; D remains ambiguous. This CDR3 is 13 amino acids long. V lost 3 bases, J lost 6 bases, and 9 bases lay in between. Germline V lookup: CDR1 MDHEN, CDR2 SYDVKM. The CDR3 here is CASSFDWTNEQFF. The CDR3 bases are TGTGCCAGCAGTTTTGACTGGACCAATGAGCAGTTCTTC.

V usage is TRBV11-2 and J usage is TRBJ2-5; D call uncertain. Trimming shortened V by 3 bases and J by 5 bases, and 10 bases separated the two germline ends. The germline V gene has CDR1 SGHAT and CDR2 FQNNGV. The CDR3 loop spans 13 amino acids. CDR3 nucleotides: TGTGCCAGCAGCTTCTGGCATCGGGAGACCCAGTACTTC. Translated: CASSFWHRETQYF.

This rearrangement joins TRBV10-3 to TRBJ2-7, with 9 bases lining up with TRBD1. The CDR3 contains 15 residues. Germline V lookup: CDR1 ENHRY, CDR2 SYGVKD. J was trimmed by 4 bases and V by 3 bases; bases with no gene match: 7. CDR3 nucleotide sequence: TGTGCCATCAGTGATAGATACAGGGGGCTTTACGAGCAGTACTTC. Its protein is CAISDRYRGLYEQYF.

V and J are TRBV6-5 and TRBJ2-2; a weak D match, TRBD2 (5 bases). V lost 4 bases and J lost 0, with 9 bases in between. Per germline, CDR1 MNHEY and CDR2 SVGAGI. CDR3 length equals 15 residues. The CDR3 bases are TGTGCCAGCAGTTCCCGGGGAACGAACACCGGGGAGCTGTTTTTT. Its protein is CASSSRGTNTGELFF.

The genes are TRBV6-6 and TRBJ2-5, with 7 bases aligning to TRBD2. This CDR3 spans 14 amino acids. Losses at the gene ends were 5 bases for V and 2 bases for J; bases not matched to a gene: 5. CDR1 and CDR2 from the germline V gene are MNHNY and SVGAGI (reference sequence). This CDR3 reads CASSRERGQETQYF. As DNA, the CDR3 is TGTGCCAGCAGTCGGGAGCGGGGTCAAGAGACCCAGTACTTC.

The chain uses TRBV12-5 and TRBJ2-2; D is possibly TRBD2 (5 bases). Germline loops: CDR1 LGHNT, CDR2 FRNRAP. The CDR3 is made up of 13 amino acids. V shed 6 bases and J shed 5 bases, with 10 bases lying between them. The CDR3 DNA reads as TGTGCTAGTGGCGCCCGAGGGACCGGGGAGCTGTTTTTT. Its translation is CASGARGTGELFF.

This clone was seen just once. This sequence joins TRBV4-1 and TRBJ1-5; D is possibly TRBD1 (6 bases). Looked up from germline, CDR1 is MGHRA and CDR2 is YSYEKL. V lost 1 base and J lost 1, with 20 bases in between. The CDR3 consists of 19 residues. Here the CDR3 reads CASSQAATSGAWSNQPQHF. The CDR3 region has the DNA TGCGCCAGCAGCCAAGCGGCCACTTCGGGGGCTTGGAGCAATCAGCCCCAGCATTTT.